This T cell receptor (beta chain) was sequenced during a study of shared clonotypes between healthy human individuals. Whole-study findings and limits: The naive CD4 repertoires of a handful of donors were compared, and approximately 4.7% of clonotypes were shared. Naive subsets tended to show greater estimated richness than memory subsets. It was only blood that was sampled, and tissue repertoires likely differ.

Original processing notes: Junction-only immunoSEQ data arrived without quality scores, meaning filtering differed. Sequenced by immunoSEQ multiplex PCR; TCRdb stores in-frame clones only, minus some. The V and J calls and the clone size are those of that table, but D and trimming were determined from the DNA. The data contain 1.6 million or so clones, around 98.5% of them seen just once; the ten biggest clones take up 0.36%. As to this clone: No antigen is known for it.

The V gene's germline CDR1 is LGHNA and CDR2 YNFKEQ. This CDR3 is 14 amino acids long. Trimming cost V 1 base and J 5 bases, with 9 bases left between them. V usage is TRBV4-2 and J usage is TRBJ1-5, with a weak D call TRBD1 (5 bases). This TCR was sampled from a man aged 30 to 39 in good health. Material for sequencing was naive CD4+ T cells sorted from blood. Subset specified: CD45RA+ positively selected. Here the CDR3 reads CASSQGGGDQPQHF. CDR3 nucleotide sequence: TGTGCCAGCAGCCAAGGGGGAGGGGATCAGCCCCAGCATTTT.